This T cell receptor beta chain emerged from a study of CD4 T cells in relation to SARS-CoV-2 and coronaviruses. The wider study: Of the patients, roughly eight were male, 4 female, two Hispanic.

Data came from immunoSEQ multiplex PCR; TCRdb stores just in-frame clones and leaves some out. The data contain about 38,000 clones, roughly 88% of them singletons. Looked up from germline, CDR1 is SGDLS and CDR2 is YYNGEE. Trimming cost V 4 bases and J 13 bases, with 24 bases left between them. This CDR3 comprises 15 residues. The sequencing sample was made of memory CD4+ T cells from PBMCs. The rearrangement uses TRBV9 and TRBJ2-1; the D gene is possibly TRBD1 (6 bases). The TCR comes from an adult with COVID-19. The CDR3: CASSPTGFETGSQFF. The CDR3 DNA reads TGTGCCAGCAGCCCCACCGGGTTCGAGACAGGCTCTCAGTTCTTC.